The 3 T cell receptor beta chains reported below all come from one sample, sequenced in a study of CD4 and CD8 cells across lung adenocarcinoma regions (dated by TCRdb to 2017 to 2018). The library was obtained by PCR. The instrument given in TCRdb is HiSeq X Ten. TCRdb ran its own pipeline on the public reads, namely fastp trimming at Q25 and MiXCR clone calling, and kept in-frame beta chains. Rows merge per CDR3 protein into single entries with the most common DNA and genes. The sample yields under 20,000 distinct CDR3 sequences; about 53% were counted once. Under 40% of the sample is held by the ten biggest clonotypes. The sequenced sample was CD8+ T cells from the margin of a lung tumor. The sample's cell subset or site, from its label and the paper: tumor margin region. These receptors all stem from a male donor with lung adenocarcinoma. The CD4 and CD8 labels of this study may be unreliable.

On this clonotype: An end of the junction does not agree with germline; a read error may underlie this. The chain has TRBV6-8 and TRBJ2-3; a possible D gene is TRBD2 (7 bases). Germline assignment: CDR1 MNHGY and CDR2 SAAAGT. The CDR3 sequence is 14 residues long. The CDR3 protein is CGSRGGGSTNTQYF. The CDR3 bases are TGCGGCAGCAGGGGCGGGGGTAGCACAAATACGCAGTACTTT.

This rearrangement joins TRBV27 to TRBJ2-3; 7 bases agree with TRBD2. The DNA matches TRBJ2-5 better at its end, which makes the J call doubtful. Germline V gene data show CDR1 as MNHEY and CDR2 as SMNVEV (reference sequence). This CDR3 region has 15 residues. For the CDR3, the DNA is TGTTCCGGGGGGTTCGGTAGCCGGAGCCCAGATACCCAGTACTTC. Translation: CSGGFGSRSPDTQYF.

Details on this clonotype: One end of the junction does not line up with germline, which may come from a read error. The chain joins TRBV5-1 to TRBJ2-2, with 9 bases aligning to TRBD2. There are 17 residues in the CDR3. CDR1 is SGHRS and CDR2 is YFSETQ in the germline V gene. CDR3 sequence (DNA): TGCGCCAGCAGCCTGGAGCCATTAGCGGGAGTCTTCGGGGAGCTGTTATTT. It codes for CASSLEPLAGVFGELLF. Variable domain in full (rest from reference TRBV5-1 and TRBJ2-2): KAGVTQTPRYLIKTRGQQVTLSCSPISGHRSVSWYQQTPGQGLQFLFEYFSETQRNKGNFPGRFSGRQFSNSRSEMNVSTLELGDSALYLCASSLEPLAGVFGELLFGEGSRLTVL.